This T cell receptor beta chain was retrieved from a study of post-analysis software for immune sequencing data. In the study overall: Secondary progressive, relapsing-remitting and progressive-relapsing multiple sclerosis were among the included disease courses.

Unique molecular identifiers were present in the TCR beta cDNA libraries. A single record per CDR3 protein comes from TCRdb applying MiXCR to the PCR reads. The data hold some 690,000 distinct CDR3 sequences, with about 27% observed a single time. Notes on the study in general: For normalized Chao1 diversity, multiple sclerosis patients scored significantly lower than controls did. Relative to controls, patients had a few TRBV segments at higher frequency, with TRBV5-6, TRBV5-1 and TRBV20-1 among these. Strong same-batch co-clustering of samples appeared with F measure clustering.

This clonotype turned up a few times. Its matching antigen is unknown. Germline loops: CDR1 MNHEY, CDR2 SVGAGI. V was trimmed by 1 base and J by 2 bases, leaving 8 bases between them. The CDR3 has 14 amino acids. This TCR derives from a girl aged 10-17 years with multiple sclerosis. The rearrangement links TRBV6-5 to TRBJ1-2; D is unresolved. Sequences were obtained from blood. The CDR3 loop is CASSYLPPNYGYTF. The CDR3 DNA sequence: TGTGCCAGCAGTTACTTACCCCCAAACTATGGCTACACCTTC.